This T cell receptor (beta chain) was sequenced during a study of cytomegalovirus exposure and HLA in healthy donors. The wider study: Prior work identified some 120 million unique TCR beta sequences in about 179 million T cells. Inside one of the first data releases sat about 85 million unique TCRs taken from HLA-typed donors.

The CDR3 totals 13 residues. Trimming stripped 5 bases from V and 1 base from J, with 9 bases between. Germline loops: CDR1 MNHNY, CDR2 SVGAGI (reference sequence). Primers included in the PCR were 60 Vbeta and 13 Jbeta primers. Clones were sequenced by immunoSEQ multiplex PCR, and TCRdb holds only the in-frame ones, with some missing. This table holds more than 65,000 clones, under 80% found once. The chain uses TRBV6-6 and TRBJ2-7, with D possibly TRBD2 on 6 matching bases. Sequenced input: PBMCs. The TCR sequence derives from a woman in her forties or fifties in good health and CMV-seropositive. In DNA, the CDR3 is TGTGCCAGCAGTCCTGGGAGGTCCTACGAGCAGTACGTC. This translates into CASSPGRSYEQYV.